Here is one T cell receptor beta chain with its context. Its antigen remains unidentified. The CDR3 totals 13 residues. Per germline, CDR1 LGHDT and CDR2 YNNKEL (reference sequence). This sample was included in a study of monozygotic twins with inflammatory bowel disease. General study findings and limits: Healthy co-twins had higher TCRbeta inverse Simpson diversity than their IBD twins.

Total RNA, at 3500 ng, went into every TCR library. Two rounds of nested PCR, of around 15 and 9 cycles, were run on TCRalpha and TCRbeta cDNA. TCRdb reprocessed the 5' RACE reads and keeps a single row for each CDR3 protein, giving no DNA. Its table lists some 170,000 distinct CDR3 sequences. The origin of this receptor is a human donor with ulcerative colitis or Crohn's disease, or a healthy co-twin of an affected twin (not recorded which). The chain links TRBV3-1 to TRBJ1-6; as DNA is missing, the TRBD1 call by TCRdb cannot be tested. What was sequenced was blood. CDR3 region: CASSKTGFSPLHF.